This TCR beta chain is drawn from a study of regulatory T cells in long-lasting Graves disease. Per germline, CDR1 SGHVS and CDR2 FQNEAQ. The CDR3 sequence is 15 residues long. Trimming took 5 bases from V and 8 from J, leaving 18 bases between them. Arm-PCR of CDR3 regions with iRepertoire HTBI primers generated TCR beta libraries. From the multiplex PCR reads, TCRdb called clonotypes with MiXCR, one entry per CDR3 protein. The repertoire consists of about 220,000 distinct CDR3 sequences, with approximately 18% occurring once and the leading ten covering approximately 10%. This clonotype was observed many times. Time point of the sample: newly diagnosed GD, antithyroid drugs for less than 3 months. RNA extracted from PBMCs served as the sequencing template. The data were also submitted as part of a second study, on T cells in Graves' hyperthyroidism and ophthalmopathy. That report adds: Most expanded thyroid clonotypes above 0.001 also appeared in blood.

The rearrangement joins TRBV7-8 to TRBJ1-4, with D possibly matching TRBD1 (5 bases). The sequence was obtained from a woman aged 25 to 45 with Graves disease. The sequenced sample was peripheral blood mononuclear cells (PBMCs), obtained at new diagnosis, from a patient treated with antithyroid drugs. The CDR3 DNA sequence: TGTGCCAGCAGCGATCCGGGACGGGGTCGCGAAAAACTGTTTTTT. It is translated as CASSDPGRGREKLFF.